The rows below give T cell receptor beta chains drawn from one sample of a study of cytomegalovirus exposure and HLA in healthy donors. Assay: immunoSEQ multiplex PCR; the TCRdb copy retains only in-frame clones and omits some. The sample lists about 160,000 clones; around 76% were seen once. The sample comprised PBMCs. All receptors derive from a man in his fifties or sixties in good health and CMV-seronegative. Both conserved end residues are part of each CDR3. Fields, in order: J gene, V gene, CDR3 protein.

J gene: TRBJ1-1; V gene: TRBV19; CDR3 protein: CASSINRDLAEAFF
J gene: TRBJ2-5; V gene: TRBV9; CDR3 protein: CASSVATQETQYF
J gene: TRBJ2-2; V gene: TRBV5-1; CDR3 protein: CASSVQTLANTGELFF
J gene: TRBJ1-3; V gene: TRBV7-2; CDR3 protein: CASSLLSSGNTIYF
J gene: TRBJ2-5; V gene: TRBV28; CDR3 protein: CASSLQGVQTQYF
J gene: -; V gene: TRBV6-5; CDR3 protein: CASSYSYGVEQYF
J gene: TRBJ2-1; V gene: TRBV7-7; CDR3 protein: CASSLEAHNEQFF
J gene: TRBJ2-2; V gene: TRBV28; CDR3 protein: CASSLPGRGVGELFF
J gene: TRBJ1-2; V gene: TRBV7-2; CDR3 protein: CASSLAGRGADGYTF
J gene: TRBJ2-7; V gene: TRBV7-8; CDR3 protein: CASSPPPELEQYF
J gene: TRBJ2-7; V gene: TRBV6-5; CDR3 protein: CASSPGILSSYEQYF